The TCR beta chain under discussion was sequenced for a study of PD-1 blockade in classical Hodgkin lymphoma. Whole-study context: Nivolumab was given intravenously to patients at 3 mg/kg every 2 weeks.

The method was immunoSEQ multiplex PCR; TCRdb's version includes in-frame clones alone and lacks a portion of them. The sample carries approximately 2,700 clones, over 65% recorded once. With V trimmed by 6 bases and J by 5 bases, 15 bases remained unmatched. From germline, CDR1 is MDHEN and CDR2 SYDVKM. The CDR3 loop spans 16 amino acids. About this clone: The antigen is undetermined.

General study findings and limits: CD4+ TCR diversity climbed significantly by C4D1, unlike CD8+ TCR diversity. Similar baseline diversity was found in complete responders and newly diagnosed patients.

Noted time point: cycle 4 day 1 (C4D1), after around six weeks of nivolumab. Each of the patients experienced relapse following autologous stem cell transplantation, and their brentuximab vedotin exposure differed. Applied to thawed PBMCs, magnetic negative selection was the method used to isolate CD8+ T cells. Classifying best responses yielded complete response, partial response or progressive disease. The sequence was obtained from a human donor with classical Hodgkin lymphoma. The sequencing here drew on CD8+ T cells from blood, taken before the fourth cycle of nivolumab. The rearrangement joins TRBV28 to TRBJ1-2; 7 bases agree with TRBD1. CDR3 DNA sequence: TGTGCCAGCAGCTTAGACTCGGGACAGCTACGGTATGGCTACACCTTC. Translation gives CASSLDSGQLRYGYTF.